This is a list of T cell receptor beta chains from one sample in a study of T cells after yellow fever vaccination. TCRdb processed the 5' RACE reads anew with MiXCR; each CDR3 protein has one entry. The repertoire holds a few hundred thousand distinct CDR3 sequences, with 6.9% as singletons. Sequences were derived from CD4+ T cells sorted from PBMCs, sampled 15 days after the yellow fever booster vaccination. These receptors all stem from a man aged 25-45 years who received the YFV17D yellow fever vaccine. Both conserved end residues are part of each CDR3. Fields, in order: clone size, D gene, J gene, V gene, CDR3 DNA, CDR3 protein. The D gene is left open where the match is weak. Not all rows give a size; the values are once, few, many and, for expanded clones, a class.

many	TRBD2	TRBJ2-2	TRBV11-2	TGTGCCAGCAGCAAACTAGCGGGAGGGCCGACCGGGGAGCTGTTTTTT	CASSKLAGGPTGELFF
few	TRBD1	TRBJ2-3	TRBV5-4	TGTGCCAGCAGCTTGGGACAGGGACGCACAGATACGCAGTATTTT	CASSLGQGRTDTQYF
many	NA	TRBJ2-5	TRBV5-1	TGCGCCAGCAGCTTGTACACACGAGGGGGCCAAGAGACCCAGTACTTC	CASSLYTRGGQETQYF
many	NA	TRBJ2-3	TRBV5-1	TGCGCCAGCAGCTTGACAGGGTCTGATACGCAGTATTTT	CASSLTGSDTQYF
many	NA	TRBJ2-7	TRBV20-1	TGCAGTGCTAGAGGCCCCTCCTACGAGCAGTACTTC	CSARGPSYEQYF
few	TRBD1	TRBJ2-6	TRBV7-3	TGTGCCAGCAGCCGACCGGGACAGGGGGCGCGTGGGGCCAACGTCCTGACTTTC	CASSRPGQGARGANVLTF
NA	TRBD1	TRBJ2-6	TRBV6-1	TGTGCCAGCAGACCGGTCCAGGGGACAGGGCAATCTGGGGCCAACGTCCTGACTTTC	CASRPVQGTGQSGANVLTF
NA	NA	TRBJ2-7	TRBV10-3	TGTGCCATCAGATCCCTCGACAGCTACGAGCAGTACTTC	CAIRSLDSYEQYF
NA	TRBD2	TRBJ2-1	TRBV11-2	TGTGCCAGCAGTCTCGGCAGCGGGAGCGGGGAGGGTGAGCAGTTCTTC	CASSLGSGSGEGEQFF
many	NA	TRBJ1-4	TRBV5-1	TGCGCCAGCAGCCGGTCCTCTCCAGGGGTTACTAATGAAAAACTGTTTTTT	CASSRSSPGVTNEKLFF
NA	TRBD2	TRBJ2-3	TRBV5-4	TGTGCCAGCAGCGACGGCGGACTAGCGGGAGGAGTGCAGTATTTT	CASSDGGLAGGVQYF
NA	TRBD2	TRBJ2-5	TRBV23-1	TGCGCCAGCAGCCGTCTACTAGCGGGGGGCCAAGAGACCCAGTACTTC	CASSRLLAGGQETQYF
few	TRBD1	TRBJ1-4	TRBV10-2	TGCGCCAGCAGTTCAGGGGGTCTAAGTGAAAAACTGTTTTTT	CASSSGGLSEKLFF
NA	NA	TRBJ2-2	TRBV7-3	TGTGCCAGCAGCTTAACGGGGTCTTATCTGAACACCGGGGAGCTGTTTTTT	CASSLTGSYLNTGELFF
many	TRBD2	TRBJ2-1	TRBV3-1	TGTGCCAGCAGCCAAGAGGGTCCCCTAGCGGGAGGGCCCAATGAGCAGTTCTTC	CASSQEGPLAGGPNEQFF
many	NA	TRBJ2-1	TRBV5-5	TGTGCCAGCAGCTTGGCACTAGAGCGCAATGAGCAGTTCTTC	CASSLALERNEQFF
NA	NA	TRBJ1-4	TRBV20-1	TGCAGTGCACCGAGCGGCGTGGGGCGCGAAAAACTGTTTTTT	CSAPSGVGREKLFF